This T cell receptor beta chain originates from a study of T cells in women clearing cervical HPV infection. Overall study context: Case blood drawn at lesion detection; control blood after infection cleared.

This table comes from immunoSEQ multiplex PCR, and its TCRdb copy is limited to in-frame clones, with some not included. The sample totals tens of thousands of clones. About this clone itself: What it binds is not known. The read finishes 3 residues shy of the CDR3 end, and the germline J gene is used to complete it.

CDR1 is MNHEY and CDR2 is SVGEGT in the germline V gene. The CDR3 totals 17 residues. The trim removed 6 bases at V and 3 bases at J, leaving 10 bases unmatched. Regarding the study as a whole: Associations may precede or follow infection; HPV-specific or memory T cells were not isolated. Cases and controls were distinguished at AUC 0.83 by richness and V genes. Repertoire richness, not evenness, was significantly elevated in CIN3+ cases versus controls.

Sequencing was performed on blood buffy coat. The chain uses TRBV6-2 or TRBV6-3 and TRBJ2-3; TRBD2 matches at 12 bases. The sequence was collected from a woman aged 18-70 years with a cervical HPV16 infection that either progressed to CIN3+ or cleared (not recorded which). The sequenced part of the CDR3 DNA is TGTGCCAGCAGCCAACGACTAGCGGGAGTTGGGACAGATACG. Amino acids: CASSQRLAGVGTDT. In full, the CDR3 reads CASSQRLAGVGTDTQYF.